These 19 T cell receptor beta chains originate from one sample sequenced in a study of cytomegalovirus exposure and HLA in healthy donors. The study ran its PCR with 60 Vbeta and 13 Jbeta primers. Sequenced by immunoSEQ multiplex PCR; TCRdb stores in-frame clones only, minus some. In the table there are over 70,000 clones, about 77% of which are singletons. What was sequenced was PBMCs. These receptor sequences come from a male donor in good health and CMV-seropositive.

The rearrangement joins TRBV27 to TRBJ2-7, with 9 bases identical to TRBD1. The trim removed 5 bases at V and 3 bases at J, leaving 11 bases unmatched. This CDR3 has 16 residues. Germline CDR1 reads MNHEY; CDR2 reads SMNVEV (reference sequence). The CDR3 reads CASSITGGEGFYEQYF. Written as DNA, the CDR3 is TGTGCCAGCAGTATAACAGGGGGCGAGGGATTCTACGAGCAGTACTTC.

The chain couples TRBV27 to TRBJ2-7; 10 bases fit TRBD2. Looked up from germline, CDR1 is MNHEY and CDR2 is SMNVEV (reference sequence). V lost 5 bases to trimming and J lost 0 bases; unmatched junction nucleotides: 7. The CDR3 covers 16 residues. Here the CDR3 reads CASSAILAGASYEQYF. CDR3 DNA sequence: TGTGCCAGCAGTGCTATCCTAGCGGGAGCCTCCTACGAGCAGTACTTC.

This clone was found a few times. This rearrangement joins TRBV5-1 to TRBJ1-1; TRBD1 matches at 8 bases. The CDR3 has 15 residues. V shed 4 bases, J shed 1 base, and the junction held 6 bases outside the gene matches. Germline lookup yields CDR1 SGHRS and CDR2 YFSETQ. The CDR3: CASSGAGQANTEAFF. The CDR3, as DNA: TGCGCCAGCAGCGGTGCGGGACAGGCGAACACTGAAGCTTTCTTT.

V gene TRBV5-1 combines with J gene TRBJ2-7; 10 bases agree with TRBD1. The CDR3 has 14 residues. V was pared by 6 bases and J by 2 bases, with 5 bases of the junction left unmatched. In germline, CDR1 is SGHRS, CDR2 YFSETQ. CDR3 sequence (DNA): TGCGCCAGCACCGGGGGACAGGGGACCTACGAGCAGTACTTC. Translating it yields CASTGGQGTYEQYF. The full variable domain, completed using reference TRBV5-1 and TRBJ2-7, is KAGVTQTPRYLIKTRGQQVTLSCSPISGHRSVSWYQQTPGQGLQFLFEYFSETQRNKGNFPGRFSGRQFSNSRSEMNVSTLELGDSALYLCASTGGQGTYEQYFGPGTRLTVT.

The rearrangement links TRBV5-6 to TRBJ2-3; 13 bases are shared with TRBD2. The CDR3 is 18 residues long. Germline loops: CDR1 SGHDT, CDR2 YYEEEE. V lost 4 bases to trimming and J lost 2 bases; unmatched junction nucleotides: 10. The chain's CDR3 is CASSELRGLAGLTDTQYF. CDR3 coding DNA: TGTGCCAGCAGCGAGCTTAGGGGACTAGCGGGACTCACAGATACGCAGTATTTT.

The chain is built from TRBV27 and TRBJ1-2, with D unclear. Germline assignment: CDR1 MNHEY and CDR2 SMNVEV (reference sequence). V lost 8 bases and J lost 6, with 4 bases in between. The length of the CDR3 is 9 residues. This CDR3 reads CASQNGYTF. The DNA for the CDR3 is TGTGCCAGCCAAAATGGCTACACCTTC.

This clone showed up just a few times. V usage is TRBV30 and J usage is TRBJ1-4, with unresolved D. Trimming cost V 0 bases and J 7 bases, with 12 bases left between them. The length of the CDR3 is 14 residues. Germline CDR1 is GTSNPN and CDR2 is SVGIG (reference sequence). The chain's CDR3 is CAWSVPLVSEKLFF. The DNA of the CDR3 is TGTGCCTGGAGTGTACCCCTCGTCAGTGAAAAACTGTTTTTT.

CDR3 bases: TGTGCCGGATACAGGGTCTTGTGGGGCTACACCTTC. Its translation is CAGYRVLWGYTF. V is TRBV19 and J is TRBJ1-2, with D possibly matching TRBD1 (6 bases). From germline, CDR1 is LNHDA and CDR2 SQIVND (reference sequence). This CDR3 has 12 residues. Trimming took off 11 bases at V and 8 bases at J, with 18 bases between the two ends.

This clone was recorded a few times. This sequence joins TRBV19 and TRBJ2-2; TRBD2 agrees at 8 bases. The CDR3 is 15 amino acids. Germline V CDR1 and CDR2: LNHDA, SQIVND (reference sequence). Unmatched junction bases numbered 5, after V lost 2 bases and J lost 6 bases. CDR3 loop: CASSILAGTAGELFF. The CDR3 nucleotides are TGTGCCAGTAGTATACTAGCGGGTACGGCCGGGGAGCTGTTTTTT.

The rearrangement uses TRBV5-6 and TRBJ2-7; TRBD2 agrees at 14 bases. V lost 4 bases to trimming and J lost 0 bases; unmatched junction nucleotides: 6. CDR1 and CDR2 (germline): SGHDT, YYEEEE. The CDR3 is 17 residues long. CDR3: CASSAGTSGSISYEQYF. In nucleotides, the CDR3 is TGTGCCAGCAGCGCCGGGACTAGCGGGAGTATCTCCTACGAGCAGTACTTC.

The chain links TRBV6-5 to TRBJ1-5; D uncertain. Trimming pared 10 bases from V and 0 bases from J, leaving 10 bases between. The CDR3 has 13 residues. Germline V lookup: CDR1 MNHEY, CDR2 SVGAGI. CDR3 residues: CATGTGSNQPQHF. The CDR3 bases are TGTGCCACGGGAACTGGTAGCAATCAGCCCCAGCATTTT.

This clone was seen a few times. The V and J genes are TRBV27 and TRBJ2-5, with TRBD2 matching 8 bases. Germline assignment: CDR1 MNHEY and CDR2 SMNVEV (reference sequence). The CDR3 has 16 residues. Germline trimming cut 5 bases from V and 2 bases from J; bases unmatched to any gene: 10. In nucleotides, the CDR3 is TGTGCCAGCAGTCCAGTAGCGGGAACCATTCAAGAGACCCAGTACTTC. Its protein is CASSPVAGTIQETQYF.

This sequence joins TRBV9 and TRBJ1-3; maybe TRBD1 (5 bases). The CDR3 sequence is 17 residues long. V was cut by 0 bases and J by 0 bases, with 13 bases left in between. Germline V gene lookup returns CDR1 SGDLS and CDR2 YYNGEE. The CDR3 reads CASSVVPTGNSGNTIYF. In DNA form, the CDR3 reads TGTGCCAGCAGCGTAGTCCCCACAGGTAACTCTGGAAACACCATATATTTT.

The genes are TRBV4-1 and TRBJ2-1, with TRBD2 matching 11 bases. The germline V gene encodes CDR1 MGHRA and CDR2 YSYEKL. Trimming cost V 3 bases and J 6 bases; bases outside gene matches: 7. The CDR3 covers 16 residues. The CDR3 sequence is CASSHLGLAAGNEQFF. CDR3 nucleotide sequence: TGCGCCAGCAGCCACCTGGGACTAGCGGCCGGCAATGAGCAGTTCTTC.

The chain links TRBV19 to TRBJ2-1; tentatively, D is TRBD1 (6 bases). This CDR3 region has 15 residues. Trimming left V 5 bases short and J 0 bases short, with 11 bases between. Per germline, CDR1 LNHDA and CDR2 SQIVND (reference sequence). CDR3 amino acids: CASSLDRSSYNEQFF. The CDR3 nucleotides read TGTGCCAGTAGTCTTGACAGGAGCTCCTACAATGAGCAGTTCTTC.

This chain joins TRBV28 and TRBJ1-5; 9 bases agree with TRBD1. The CDR3 contains 17 residues. V lost 5 bases to trimming and J lost 0 bases; unmatched junction nucleotides: 8. Germline V gene lookup returns CDR1 MDHEN and CDR2 SYDVKM. CDR3 loop: CASSPRQGVNSNQPQHF. CDR3 nucleotide sequence: TGTGCCAGCAGTCCACGACAGGGGGTAAATAGCAATCAGCCCCAGCATTTT.

The rearrangement uses TRBV6-4 and TRBJ2-1; 7 positions match TRBD2. The CDR3 runs to 16 residues. V dropped 0 bases and J dropped 7; count of bases not matched to a gene: 9. Germline assignment: CDR1 MRHNA and CDR2 SNTAGT. The CDR3, as DNA: TGTGCCAGCAGTGACTCGTTTGCGGGAGTTCTTAATGAGCAGTTCTTC. Its protein is CASSDSFAGVLNEQFF.

The chain couples TRBV4-2 to TRBJ1-1, with no clear D. Trimming removed 0 bases from V and 0 bases from J, with 11 bases in between. This CDR3 has 16 residues. Germline-derived CDR1 and CDR2 are LGHNA and YNFKEQ. CDR3 amino acids: CASSQDPGRLNTEAFF. The CDR3 DNA is TGTGCCAGCAGCCAAGATCCAGGCAGGCTGAACACTGAAGCTTTCTTT.

The chain combines TRBV5-4 with TRBJ1-1; 7 nucleotides agree with TRBD1. Germline CDR1 is SGHNT and CDR2 is YYREEE (reference sequence). This CDR3 is 13 amino acids long. Trimming removed 4 bases from V and 12 bases from J; junction bases left unmatched: 12. CDR3 protein: CASSTWDSKAPFF. The CDR3 bases are TGTGCCAGCAGCACCTGGGACAGTAAGGCGCCTTTCTTT. Using reference TRBV5-4 and TRBJ1-1 for the parts outside the CDR3, the full variable domain is ETGVTQSPTHLIKTRGQQVTLRCSSQSGHNTVSWYQQALGQGPQFIFQYYREEENGRGNFPPRFSGLQFPNYSSELNVNALELDDSALYLCASSTWDSKAPFFGQGTRLTVV.